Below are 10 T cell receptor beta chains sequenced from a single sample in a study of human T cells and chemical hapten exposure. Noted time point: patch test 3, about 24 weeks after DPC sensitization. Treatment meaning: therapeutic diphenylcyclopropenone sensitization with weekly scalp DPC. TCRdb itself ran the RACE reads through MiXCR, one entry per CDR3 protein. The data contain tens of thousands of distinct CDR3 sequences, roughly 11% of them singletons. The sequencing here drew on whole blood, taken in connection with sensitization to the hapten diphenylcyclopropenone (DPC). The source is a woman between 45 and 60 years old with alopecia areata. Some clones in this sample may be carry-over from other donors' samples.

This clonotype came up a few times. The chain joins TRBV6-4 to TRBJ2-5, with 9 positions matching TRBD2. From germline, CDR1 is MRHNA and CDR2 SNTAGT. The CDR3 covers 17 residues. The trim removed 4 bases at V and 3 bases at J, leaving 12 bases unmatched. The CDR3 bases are TGTGCCAGCAGTGGTTTTCGGCGGGAGGGCCCCGAAGAGACCCAGTACTTC. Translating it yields CASSGFRREGPEETQYF.

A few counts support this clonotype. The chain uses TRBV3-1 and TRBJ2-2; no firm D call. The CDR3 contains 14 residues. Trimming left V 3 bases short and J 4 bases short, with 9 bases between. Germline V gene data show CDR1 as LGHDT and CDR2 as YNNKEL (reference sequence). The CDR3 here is CASSHEMGTGELFF. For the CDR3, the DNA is TGTGCCAGCAGCCATGAAATGGGCACCGGGGAGCTGTTTTTT.

The CDR3 coding sequence is TGCAGCGGACAGGGCCTCGGCGAGCAGTACTTC. Protein sequence: CSGQGLGEQYF. V is TRBV29-1 and J is TRBJ2-7; TRBD1 matches 7 bases. CDR1 SQVTM and CDR2 ANQGSEA come from the germline V gene. The CDR3 contains 11 residues. Germline trimming cut 7 bases from V and 6 bases from J; bases unmatched to any gene: 6.

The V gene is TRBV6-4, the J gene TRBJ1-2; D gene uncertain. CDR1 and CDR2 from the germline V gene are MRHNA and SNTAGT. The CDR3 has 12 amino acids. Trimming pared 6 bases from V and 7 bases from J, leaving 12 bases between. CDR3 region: CASRGQESGYTF. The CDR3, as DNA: TGTGCCAGCAGAGGGCAGGAATCTGGCTACACCTTC.

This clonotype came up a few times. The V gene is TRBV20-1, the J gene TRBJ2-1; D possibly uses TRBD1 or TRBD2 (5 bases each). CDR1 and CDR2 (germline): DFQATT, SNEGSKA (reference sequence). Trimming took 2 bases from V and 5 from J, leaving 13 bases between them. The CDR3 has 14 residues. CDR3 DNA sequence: TGCAGTGCTAGAAAGTGGGACCTAAACAATGAGCAGTTCTTC. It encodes CSARKWDLNNEQFF.

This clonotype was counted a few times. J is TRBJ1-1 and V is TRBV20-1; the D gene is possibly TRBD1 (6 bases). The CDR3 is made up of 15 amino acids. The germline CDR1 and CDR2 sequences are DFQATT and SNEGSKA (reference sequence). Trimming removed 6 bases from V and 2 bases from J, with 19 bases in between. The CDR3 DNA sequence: TGCAGTGCCTACAGGCCGGACAGACCTAACACTGAAGCTTTCTTT. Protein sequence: CSAYRPDRPNTEAFF.

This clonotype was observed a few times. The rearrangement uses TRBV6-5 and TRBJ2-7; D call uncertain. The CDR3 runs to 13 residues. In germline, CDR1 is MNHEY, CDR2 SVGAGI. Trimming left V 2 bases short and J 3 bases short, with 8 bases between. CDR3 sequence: CASSYKKDYEQYF. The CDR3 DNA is TGTGCCAGCAGTTACAAGAAGGACTACGAGCAGTACTTC.

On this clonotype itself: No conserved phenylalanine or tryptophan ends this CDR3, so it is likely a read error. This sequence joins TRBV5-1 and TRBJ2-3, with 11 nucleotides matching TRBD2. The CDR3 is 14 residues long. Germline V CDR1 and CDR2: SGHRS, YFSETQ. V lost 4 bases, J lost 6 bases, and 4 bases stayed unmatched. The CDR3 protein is CASSLTSGSDTQYI. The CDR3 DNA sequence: TGCGCCAGCAGCCTAACTAGCGGGAGCGATACGCAGTATATT.

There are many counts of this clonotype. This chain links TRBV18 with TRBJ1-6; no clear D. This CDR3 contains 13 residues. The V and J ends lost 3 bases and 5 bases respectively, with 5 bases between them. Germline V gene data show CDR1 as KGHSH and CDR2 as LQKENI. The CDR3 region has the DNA TGTGCCAGCTCACCTGGAAATAATTCACCCCTCCACTTT. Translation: CASSPGNNSPLHF.

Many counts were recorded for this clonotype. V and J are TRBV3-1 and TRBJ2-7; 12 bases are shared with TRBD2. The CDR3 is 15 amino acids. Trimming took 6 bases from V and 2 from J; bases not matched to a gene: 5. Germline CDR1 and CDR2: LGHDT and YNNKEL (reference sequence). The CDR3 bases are TGTGCCAGCAGGAATGGACTAGCGGGAACCTACGAGCAGTACTTC. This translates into CASRNGLAGTYEQYF.